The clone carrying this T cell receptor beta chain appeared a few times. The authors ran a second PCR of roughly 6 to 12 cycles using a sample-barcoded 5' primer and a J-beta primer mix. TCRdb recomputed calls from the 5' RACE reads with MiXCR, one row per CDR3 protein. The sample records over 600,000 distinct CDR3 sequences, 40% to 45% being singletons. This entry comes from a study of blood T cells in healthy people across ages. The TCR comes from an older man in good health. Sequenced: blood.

DNA for the CDR3: TGTGCCAGCAGCGTAGGGGACAGGGTCTTGGATACGCAGTATTTT. It codes for CASSVGDRVLDTQYF. The rearrangement uses TRBV9 and TRBJ2-3; TRBD1 matches 9 bases. The CDR3 has 15 residues. Germline V lookup: CDR1 SGDLS, CDR2 YYNGEE. Trimming removed 0 bases from V and 6 bases from J; junction bases left unmatched: 5.